This entry lists 25 T cell receptor beta chains sequenced from one sample in a study of control samples from healthy donors and cancer patients (dated by TCRdb to between 2020 and 2021). The protocol used for the library was the immunoSEQ multiplex PCR assay. This is the immuneACCESS table as TCRdb keeps it, with only in-frame sequences that have V and J called. A part of the clones is gone; compared with another copy, unresolved V genes explain less than half, and the rest is unexplained. The sample includes about 95,000 clones, with around four fifths observed a single time. Approximately 20% of the sample goes to the ten largest clones. The sample comprised blood. The receptors originated from a man between 25 and 39 years old in good health.

V is TRBV5-6 and J is TRBJ1-2, with no clear D. In germline, CDR1 is SGHDT, CDR2 YYEEEE. The germline V and J ends were trimmed by 0 bases and 4 bases, with 7 bases remaining between them. The CDR3 has 13 residues. The CDR3 loop reads CASSLGTTYGYTF. The CDR3 DNA is TGTGCCAGCAGCTTGGGGACCACCTATGGCTACACCTTC.

This clone was counted between two and nine times. This sequence joins TRBV10-1 and TRBJ2-1; D is ambiguous. This CDR3 has 18 amino acids. CDR1 and CDR2 (germline): WNHNN, SYGVQD (reference sequence). V lost 5 bases, J lost 5 bases, and 25 bases lay in between. In DNA, the CDR3 is TGCGCCAGCAGTTTACGGACGCCGAACTCGGGTGGAGACAATGAGCAGTTCTTC. It yields the protein CASSLRTPNSGGDNEQFF.

The chain recombines TRBV5-1 with TRBJ2-2; the D gene is possibly TRBD1 (5 bases). CDR1 is SGHRS, CDR2 YFSETQ, per germline. This CDR3 is built from 16 residues. V was shortened by 0 bases and J by 2 bases, with 11 bases between the two germline ends. The CDR3 bases are TGCGCCAGCAGCTTGGGGACAACAAGCAACACCGGGGAGCTGTTTTTT. Translation: CASSLGTTSNTGELFF.

CDR3 bases: TGTGCCAGCAGTCCGGGGGGCGTACTCTCTGGGGCCAACGTCCTGACTTTC. As protein: CASSPGGVLSGANVLTF. The genes are TRBV27 and TRBJ2-6, with D tentatively TRBD2 (7 bases). CDR3 size: 17 residues. V was cut by 5 bases and J by 0 bases, with 14 bases left in between. Germline CDR1 MNHEY, CDR2 SMNVEV (reference sequence).

This clone was counted a single time. CDR3 loop: CASSSERVGVSEQYF. The CDR3 DNA follows: TGTGCCAGCAGCTCAGAAAGGGTCGGGGTCTCCGAGCAGTACTTC. J is TRBJ2-7 and V is TRBV9; D is perhaps TRBD2 (5 bases). The V end was cut by 4 bases, the J end by 6 bases, with 20 bases between. The CDR3 totals 15 residues. CDR1 and CDR2 (germline): SGDLS, YYNGEE. Using reference TRBV9 and TRBJ2-7 for the parts outside the CDR3, the full variable domain is DSGVTQTPKHLITATGQRVTLRCSPRSGDLSVYWYQQSLDQGLQFLIQYYNGEERAKGNILERFSAQQFPDLHSELNLSSLELGDSALYFCASSSERVGVSEQYFGPGTRLTVT.

The chain couples TRBV27 to TRBJ2-3; either TRBD1 or TRBD2 may supply D (6 bases each). The V end was cut by 7 bases, the J end by 2 bases, with 16 bases between. Per the germline V gene, CDR1 is MNHEY and CDR2 is SMNVEV (reference sequence). The CDR3 has 15 residues. The CDR3 here is CASNPGWGATDTQYF. The CDR3 bases are TGTGCCAGCAACCCTGGATGGGGGGCCACAGATACGCAGTATTTT.

The V gene is TRBV5-6, the J gene TRBJ2-7, with D possibly matching TRBD2 (5 bases). The CDR3 consists of 14 residues. Between the trimmed V and J ends, which lost 4 bases and 3 bases, there was a span of 14 bases. CDR1 SGHDT and CDR2 YYEEEE come from the germline V gene. The CDR3 DNA is TGTGCCAGCAGCCCGGGAATACGAGACTACGAGCAGTACTTC. Translated: CASSPGIRDYEQYF.

This clone is a singleton in its sample. The chain has TRBV10-3 and TRBJ1-2; weak D call: TRBD1 (5 bases). V shed 6 bases and J shed 4 bases, with 9 bases lying between them. The germline gives CDR1 ENHRY, CDR2 SYGVKD. This CDR3 has 12 residues. The CDR3 sequence is CAISLQAYGYTF. As DNA, the CDR3 is TGTGCCATCAGCCTACAGGCCTATGGCTACACCTTC.

The chain joins TRBV5-1 to TRBJ2-1, with 9 bases fitting TRBD1. With 0 bases clipped from V and 11 bases from J, the junction kept 3 bases outside the gene matches. This CDR3 is built from 13 residues. Germline-derived CDR1 and CDR2 are SGHRS and YFSETQ. DNA of the CDR3: TGCGCCAGCAGCTTGGGGGACAGGGTTCAGCAGTTCTTC. Translating gives CASSLGDRVQQFF.

This rearrangement joins TRBV3-1 (or the pseudogene TRBV3-2) to TRBJ2-2; D is unresolved. The CDR3 loop spans 14 amino acids. Germline V lookup: CDR1 LGHDT, CDR2 YNNKEL (reference sequence). The ends were cut back, 1 base at V and 6 bases at J, with 9 bases in the middle. CDR3 loop: CASSQAFFPGELFF. The CDR3 nucleotides read TGTGCCAGCAGCCAAGCATTTTTCCCCGGGGAGCTGTTTTTT.

The rearrangement joins TRBV14 to TRBJ2-3; TRBD1 is a possible D gene (6 bases). Germline V gene data show CDR1 as SGHDN and CDR2 as FVKESK. This CDR3 comprises 15 residues. The germline V and J ends were trimmed by 6 bases and 6 bases, with 19 bases remaining between them. The CDR3 DNA is TGTGCCAGCAGTCCCTTGAGGGGGAGAGGGGATACGCAGTATTTT. It codes for CASSPLRGRGDTQYF.

The chain links TRBV7-9 to TRBJ2-2, with 7 nucleotides matching TRBD2. The CDR3 is 17 residues long. V lost 5 bases and J lost 3; bases outside the gene matches: 12. The V gene's germline CDR1 is SEHNR and CDR2 FQNEAQ (reference sequence). In DNA, the CDR3 is TGTGCCAGCAGCCCGCCTCCGGCTAGCGGAGACACCGGGGAGCTGTTTTTT. Amino acids: CASSPPPASGDTGELFF.

The chain employs TRBV6-1 and TRBJ2-2; D unclear. This CDR3 spans 11 amino acids. Germline-derived CDR1 and CDR2 are MNHNS and SASEGT. Trimming took 3 bases from V and 6 from J, leaving 2 bases between them. The DNA of the CDR3 is TGTGCCAGCAGTGATTCCGGGGAGCTGTTTTTT. It yields the protein CASSDSGELFF.

This clone has a single count. The chain combines TRBV10-1 with TRBJ2-3; 11 bases are a match to TRBD2. The CDR3 is made up of 19 amino acids. The trim removed 0 bases at V and 0 bases at J, leaving 8 bases unmatched. The germline V gene has CDR1 WNHNN and CDR2 SYGVQD (reference sequence). The CDR3 loop is CASSESGELAGVSTDTQYF. CDR3 bases: TGCGCCAGCAGTGAGTCTGGTGAACTAGCGGGGGTCAGCACAGATACGCAGTATTTT.

V and J are TRBV2 and TRBJ2-7; D is unresolved. V was trimmed by 4 bases and J by 6 bases, leaving 7 bases between them. CDR3 length: 11 amino acids. In germline, CDR1 is SNHLY, CDR2 FYNNEI. DNA of the CDR3: TGTGCCAGCAGTGGGACGCGCGAGCAGTACTTC. Amino acids: CASSGTREQYF. Full variable domain (outside the CDR3, taken from reference TRBV2 and TRBJ2-7): EPEVTQTPSHQVTQMGQEVILRCVPISNHLYFYWYRQILGQKVEFLVSFYNNEISEKSEIFDDQFSVERPDGSNFTLKIRSTKLEDSAMYFCASSGTREQYFGPGTRLTVT.

The rearrangement uses TRBV21-1 and TRBJ2-7; the table's D call, TRBD2, was not checked against the DNA. TRBV21-1 is shown as a pseudogene. CDR3 length: 16 residues. DNA for the CDR3: TGTGCCAGCAGCAGACCCTTAGCGGGGGAGATCTACGAGCAGTACTTC. This sequence encodes CASSRPLAGEIYEQYF.

The chain has TRBV6-5 and TRBJ2-7; either TRBD1 or TRBD2 may fit D (5 bases each). Germline CDR1 and CDR2: MNHEY and SVGAGI. The CDR3 contains 13 residues. V lost 6 bases and J lost 0, with 9 bases in between. CDR3: CASRGRGSYEQYF. CDR3 nucleotides: TGTGCCAGCAGGGGACGTGGCTCCTACGAGCAGTACTTC.

This clone was seen just once. This chain joins TRBV11-2 and TRBJ2-3; no clear D. The V end lost 4 bases, the J end lost 9 bases, and 5 bases lay between the germline ends. Germline loops: CDR1 SGHAT, CDR2 FQNNGV. This CDR3 has 10 residues. The CDR3 DNA reads as TGTGCCAGCAGCTCGATCACGCAGTATTTT. Amino acids: CASSSITQYF.

This chain uses TRBV9 with TRBJ1-1; 8 bases agree with TRBD1. V trimming: 0 bases; J trimming: 7 bases; junction bases outside the gene matches: 8. The CDR3 extends over 15 amino acids. The V gene's germline CDR1 is SGDLS and CDR2 YYNGEE. The CDR3 sequence is CASSVGFGQGGEAFF. CDR3 sequence (DNA): TGTGCCAGCAGCGTAGGTTTTGGACAGGGCGGTGAAGCTTTCTTT.

This chain links TRBV5-1 with TRBJ1-2; D not certain. Germline CDR1 SGHRS, CDR2 YFSETQ. V lost 0 bases and J lost 1, with 4 bases in between. The CDR3 spans 13 residues. The CDR3 is CASSLGGNYGYTF. CDR3 nucleotides: TGCGCCAGCAGCTTGGGCGGTAACTATGGCTACACCTTC.

The chain carries TRBV7-9 and TRBJ2-7; D may match TRBD1 or TRBD2 (7 bases each). The CDR3 spans 14 residues. Germline values: CDR1 SEHNR, CDR2 FQNEAQ (reference sequence). Trimming removed 5 bases at V and 7 bases at J, with 18 bases between. The CDR3 nucleotides read TGTGCCAGCAGCCAAAGGGGGAGGGGGCAAGAGCAGTACTTC. Its translation is CASSQRGRGQEQYF.

The chain has TRBV27 and TRBJ2-1, with no clear D. The CDR3 spans 13 residues. Germline CDR1 reads MNHEY; CDR2 reads SMNVEV (reference sequence). V was shortened by 5 bases and J by 7 bases, with 12 bases between the two germline ends. For the CDR3, the DNA is TGTGCCAGCAGTCTCCGACGGCAAAATGAGCAGTTCTTC. Protein sequence: CASSLRRQNEQFF.

This sequence joins TRBV7-3 and TRBJ1-1; a weak D match, TRBD1 (6 bases). The germline V gene has CDR1 SGHTA and CDR2 FQGTGA. V lost 1 base and J lost 6, with 15 bases in between. This CDR3 spans 15 amino acids. DNA for the CDR3: TGTGCCAGCAGCTTAAGTGGGGGCAAAGGGGCTGAAGCTTTCTTT. Residues: CASSLSGGKGAEAFF.

This rearrangement joins TRBV7-8 to TRBJ2-7, with a tentative D call TRBD2 (5 bases). Germline CDR1 is SGHVS and CDR2 is FQNEAQ. CDR3 length equals 15 residues. The V end was cut by 1 base, the J end by 3 bases, with 13 bases between. The CDR3, as DNA: TGTGCCAGCAGCTTAGGGGCAGCGGATTTCTACGAGCAGTACTTC. Amino acid sequence: CASSLGAADFYEQYF.

V and J are TRBV30 and TRBJ1-2, with D possibly matching TRBD1 (5 bases). Germline V gene lookup returns CDR1 GTSNPN and CDR2 SVGIG (reference sequence). The V end was cut by 7 bases, the J end by 3 bases, with 15 bases between. The CDR3 spans 13 residues. CDR3 sequence (DNA): TGTGCCTTAACACCGGGGGGGTACTATGGCTACACCTTC. Protein sequence: CALTPGGYYGYTF. Combining the CDR3 with reference TRBV30 and TRBJ1-2 gives the whole variable domain SQTIHQWPATLVQPVGSPLSLECTVEGTSNPNLYWYRQAAGRGLQLLFYSVGIGQISSEVPQNLSASRPQDRQFILSSKKLLLSDSGFYLCALTPGGYYGYTFGSGTRLTVV.